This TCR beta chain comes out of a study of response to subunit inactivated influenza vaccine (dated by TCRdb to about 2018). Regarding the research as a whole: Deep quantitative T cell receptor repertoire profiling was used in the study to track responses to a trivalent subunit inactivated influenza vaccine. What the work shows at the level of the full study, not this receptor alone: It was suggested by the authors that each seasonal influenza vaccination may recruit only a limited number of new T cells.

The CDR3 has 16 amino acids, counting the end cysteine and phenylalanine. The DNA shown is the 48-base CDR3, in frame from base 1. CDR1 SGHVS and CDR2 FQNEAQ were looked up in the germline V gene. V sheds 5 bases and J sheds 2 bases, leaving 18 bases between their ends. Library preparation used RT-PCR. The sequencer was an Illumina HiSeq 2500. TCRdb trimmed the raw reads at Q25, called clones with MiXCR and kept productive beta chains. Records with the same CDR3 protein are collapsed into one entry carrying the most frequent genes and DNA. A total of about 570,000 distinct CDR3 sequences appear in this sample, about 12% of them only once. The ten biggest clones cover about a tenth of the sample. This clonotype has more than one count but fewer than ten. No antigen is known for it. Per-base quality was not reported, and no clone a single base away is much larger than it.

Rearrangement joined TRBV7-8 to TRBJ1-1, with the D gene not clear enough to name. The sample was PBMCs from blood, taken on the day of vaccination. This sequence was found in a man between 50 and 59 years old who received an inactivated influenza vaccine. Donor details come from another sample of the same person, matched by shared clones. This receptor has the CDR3 CASSIWGGVINTEAFF. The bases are TGTGCCAGCAGCATATGGGGTGGGGTGATAAACACTGAAGCTTTCTTT. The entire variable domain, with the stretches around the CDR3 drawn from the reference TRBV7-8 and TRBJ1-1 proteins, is GAGVSQSPRYKVAKRGQDVALRCDPISGHVSLFWYQQALGQGPEFLTYFQNEAQLDKSGLPSDRFFAERPEGSVSTLKIQRTQQEDSAVYLCASSIWGGVINTEAFFGQGTRLTVV.